This T cell receptor beta chain was observed in a study of T cells after yellow fever vaccination. Study in general: SMART-Seq v4 Ultra Low Input served to prepare low-cell-number fractions.

The germline V and J ends were trimmed by 3 bases and 8 bases, with 10 bases remaining between them. Germline V gene data show CDR1 as SGHTA and CDR2 as FQGNSA. This CDR3 has 13 amino acids. General observations from the study: Boosting was followed by the reappearance of most primary-vaccination clones (about 96% CD4, 85% to 90% CD8). Abundant bulk-population clonotypes could contaminate the FACS-sorted repertoires.

5'RACE template switching added a universal primer site and UMIs to TCR cDNA. TCRdb independently ran MiXCR on the 5' RACE reads; one entry per CDR3 protein. The sample shows roughly 110,000 distinct CDR3 sequences, approximately 8.4% of them seen only once. This clonotype was detected a few times. Its antigen is undetermined. This TCR was sampled from a man aged 25 to 40 who received the YFV17D yellow fever vaccine. Sequencing was performed on CD8+ T cells sorted from PBMCs, taken 45 days after the yellow fever booster vaccination. J is TRBJ2-2 and V is TRBV7-2; weak D call: TRBD1 (6 bases). CDR3 in DNA: TGTGCCAGCAGCTTGGTAACAGGGGGGGAGCTGTTTTTT. Protein sequence: CASSLVTGGELFF.